This TCR beta chain was profiled in a study of blood T cells in healthy people across ages. For the study at large: About one barcoded beta molecule was captured per two T cells (by template switching).

Next came a second PCR, run for about 7 to 12 cycles, which used a sample-barcoded 5' primer along with a J-beta primer mix. TCRdb redid the calling of the 5' RACE reads with MiXCR, one entry per CDR3 protein. The sample carries around 710,000 distinct CDR3 sequences, 35% to 45% recorded once. Donation came from healthy Caucasian individuals in Russia who were aged 6 to 90. The CDR3 spans 15 residues. CDR1 LGHNA and CDR2 YSLEER come from the germline V gene. Sequencing was performed on blood. The rearrangement joins TRBV4-3 to TRBJ2-4, with 10 bases that match TRBD2. The J call could be wrong; TRBJ2-7 is a better fit for the DNA end. This clonotype was sampled from a woman aged 55-75 years in good health. In DNA, the CDR3 is TGCGCCAGCAGCCAAGAATCTAGCGGGAGCTACGAGCAGTACTTC. Translation: CASSQESSGSYEQYF.